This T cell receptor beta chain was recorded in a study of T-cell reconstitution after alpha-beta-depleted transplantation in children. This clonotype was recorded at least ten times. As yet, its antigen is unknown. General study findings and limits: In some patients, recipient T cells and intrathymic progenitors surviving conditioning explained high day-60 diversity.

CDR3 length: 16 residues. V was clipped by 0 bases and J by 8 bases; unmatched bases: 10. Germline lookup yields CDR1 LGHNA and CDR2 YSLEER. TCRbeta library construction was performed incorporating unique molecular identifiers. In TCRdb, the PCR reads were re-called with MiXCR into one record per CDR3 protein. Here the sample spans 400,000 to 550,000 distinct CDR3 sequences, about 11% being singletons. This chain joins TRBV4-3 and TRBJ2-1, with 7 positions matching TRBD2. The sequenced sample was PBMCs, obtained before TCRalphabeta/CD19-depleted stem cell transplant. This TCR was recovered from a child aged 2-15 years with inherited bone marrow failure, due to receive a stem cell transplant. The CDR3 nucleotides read TGCGCCAGCAGCCAAGATTGGGGGGAGGGCCTTGATGAGCAGTTCTTC. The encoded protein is CASSQDWGEGLDEQFF.